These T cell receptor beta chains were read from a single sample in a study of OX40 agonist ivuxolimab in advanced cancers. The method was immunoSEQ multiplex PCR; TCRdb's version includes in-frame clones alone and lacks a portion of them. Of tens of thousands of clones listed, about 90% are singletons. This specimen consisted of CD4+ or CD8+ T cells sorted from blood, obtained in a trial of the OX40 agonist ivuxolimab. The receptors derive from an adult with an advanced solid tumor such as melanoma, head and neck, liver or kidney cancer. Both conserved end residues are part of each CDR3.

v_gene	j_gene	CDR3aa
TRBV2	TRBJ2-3	CASSRVSGTDTQYF
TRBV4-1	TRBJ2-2	CASTLARVGGGELFF
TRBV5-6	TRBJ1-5	CASSLPHRTNGVDQPQHF
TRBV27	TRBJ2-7	CASSLEVGYEQYF
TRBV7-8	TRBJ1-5	CASSSQGAQPQHF
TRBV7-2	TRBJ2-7	CASSRGLAGWEQYF
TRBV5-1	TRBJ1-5	CASSVAGDPNQPQHF
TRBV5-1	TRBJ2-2	CASSPTLAAGELFF
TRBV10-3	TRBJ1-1	CAISDVTVNTEAFF
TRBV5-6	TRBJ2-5	CASSSNRRPAGETQYF
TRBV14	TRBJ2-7	CASSPRLAGDEQYF
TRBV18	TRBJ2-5	CASSPLGGEETQYF
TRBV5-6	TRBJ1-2	CASSLGQDHNYGYTF
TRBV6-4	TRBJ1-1	CASSEARNTEAFF
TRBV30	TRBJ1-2	CAWSKGQASPGDGYTF
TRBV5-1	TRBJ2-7	CASSLEGVTYEQYF
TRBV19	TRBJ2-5	CASTTSGSRGETQYF
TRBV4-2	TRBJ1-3	CASSQEVVDSGNTIYF
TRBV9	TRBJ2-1	CASSVDGLAGPEQFF
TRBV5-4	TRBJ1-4	CASSPDGGGTNEKLFF
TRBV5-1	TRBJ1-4	CASTPLGLSNEKLFF
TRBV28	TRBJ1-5	CASRSTGQPQHF
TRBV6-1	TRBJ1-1	CASKELEVWQGEAFF
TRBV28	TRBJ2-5	CASSPPLLAGFQETQYF
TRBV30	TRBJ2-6	CAWSRLALWDSGANVLTF
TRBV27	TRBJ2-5	CASSLWGERQETQYF
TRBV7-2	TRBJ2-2	CASSFYSSGSDGELFF
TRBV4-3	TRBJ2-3	CASSQETGGRTQYF
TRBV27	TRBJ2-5	CASSGGYQETQYF
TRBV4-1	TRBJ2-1	CASSQDYLAGGEQFF
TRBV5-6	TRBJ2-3	CASSLAGGTQYF
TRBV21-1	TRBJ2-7	CASSKRGDREYEQYF
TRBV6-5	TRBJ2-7	CASSPPGQGMGEQYF
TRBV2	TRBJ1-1	CASILTQAGEAFF